This TCR beta chain derives from a study of T-cell memory formation after mild COVID-19. Whole-study results and caveats: Pre-infection memory contained some responding clones, which suggested that cross-reactive memory had joined.

There are many counts of this clonotype. What it binds is not known. TCRdb fed the 5' RACE reads into MiXCR, producing one record per CDR3 protein. There are roughly 220,000 distinct CDR3 sequences in the sample; approximately 10% occur only once, and roughly 4% lies in the top ten. The junction had 5 bases not matched to a gene; V was cut back by 0 bases and J by 1 base. This CDR3 has 16 residues. Germline CDR1 is MGHRA and CDR2 is YSYEKL. Sequenced material: PBMCs or a T cell subset sorted from them (not recorded which). The J gene is TRBJ2-7, the V gene TRBV4-1, with 8 nucleotides matching TRBD1. The clonotype originates from a young man who had mild COVID-19 (a few samples of this study predate the infection). Cell type and time point are not known. DNA of the CDR3: TGCGCCAGCAGCCAAGAAGGGGACAGGATTTCCTACGAGCAGTACTTC. Protein: CASSQEGDRISYEQYF.